These T cell receptor beta chains were read from a single sample in a study of T cells in Graves' hyperthyroidism and ophthalmopathy. TCRdb redid the calling of the multiplex PCR reads with MiXCR, one entry per CDR3 protein. The table includes 640,000 or so distinct CDR3 sequences, under 15% detected once. Sequences were obtained from blood. These TCRs come from a woman in her 40s with Graves' ophthalmopathy. Each CDR3 is given with its conserved first and last residue. Each record gives: CDR3 DNA, CDR3 protein, clone size, J gene, D gene, V gene. A D gene is named only where the DNA matches it firmly. Expanded clones get a size class; other rows say once, few or many, or leave the size out.

DNA: TGTGCCAGCAGCTTAGCGGCAGGGAGGGAGACCCAGTACTTC
CDR3: CASSLAAGRETQYF
size: many
J: TRBJ2-5
D: NA
V: TRBV7-8

DNA: TGTGCCAGCAGTTTAGAGATAGCGGGAGGCAAGACCCAGTACTTC
CDR3: CASSLEIAGGKTQYF
size: many
J: TRBJ2-5
D: TRBD2
V: TRBV28

DNA: TGTGCTAGCAGCCCAGCGGGAGGGCCGGGAGATACGCAGTATTTT
CDR3: CASSPAGGPGDTQYF
size: NA
J: TRBJ2-3
D: TRBD2
V: TRBV7-7

DNA: TGTGCCAGCAGTTTTGTTCGGGGAGCCAAAAACATTCAGTACTTC
CDR3: CASSFVRGAKNIQYF
size: many
J: TRBJ2-4
D: NA
V: TRBV12-3/TRBV12-4

DNA: TGTGCCAGCAGCCTTACTAGCGGGAGCCCCGAGCAGTACTTC
CDR3: CASSLTSGSPEQYF
size: many
J: TRBJ2-7
D: TRBD2
V: TRBV6-5

DNA: NA
CDR3: CSVATGTSFF
size: NA
J: TRBJ2-1
D: NA
V: TRBV29-1

DNA: TGTGCCAGCAGTGGATTGTTTAGCACAGATACGCAGTATTTT
CDR3: CASSGLFSTDTQYF
size: NA
J: TRBJ2-3
D: NA
V: TRBV6-1

DNA: TGTGCCAGCAGCTTATTAGCGGGAGGCTACGAGCAGTACTTC
CDR3: CASSLLAGGYEQYF
size: many
J: TRBJ2-7
D: TRBD2
V: TRBV12-3/TRBV12-4

DNA: TGTGCCACCAGCAGAGTAGCGCTTCTCTCTGGGGCCAACGTCCTGACTTTC
CDR3: CATSRVALLSGANVLTF
size: many
J: TRBJ2-6
D: NA
V: TRBV15

DNA: TGTGCCAGCAGTAACGCGGGGGCTGGAGGAGGCGAGCAGTACTTC
CDR3: CASSNAGAGGGEQYF
size: NA
J: TRBJ2-7
D: NA
V: TRBV6-2/TRBV6-3

DNA: TGTGCCAGCAGTAACCGGGACAGCTTAGAGACCCAGTACTTC
CDR3: CASSNRDSLETQYF
size: NA
J: TRBJ2-5
D: TRBD1
V: TRBV6-5

DNA: TGTGCCAGCAGCCCAGGGACACTCATGAACACTGAAGCTTTCTTT
CDR3: CASSPGTLMNTEAFF
size: NA
J: TRBJ1-1
D: NA
V: TRBV3-1

DNA: NA
CDR3: CATGTGANYGCTF
size: once
J: TRBJ1-2
D: NA
V: TRBV7-8